This entry describes one T cell receptor beta chain. The V gene lost 4 bases and the J gene lost 2 bases, with 21 bases spanning the gap. The CDR3 extends over 17 amino acids. Germline V gene data show CDR1 as SEHNR and CDR2 as FQNEAQ (reference sequence). These data originate in a study of blood T cell repertoires in COVID-19. Turning to the study itself: The origin of the acute and convalescent COVID-19 samples was the United States, Italy and Spain.

The table came from immunoSEQ multiplex PCR; TCRdb's copy has only in-frame clones and leaves some out. In the table there are under 250,000 clones, around 86% of which are singletons. The sample was peripheral blood. The V call is TRBV7-9, the J call TRBJ2-7; D might be TRBD2 (6 bases). The receptor was isolated from a woman in her sixties or seventies who had recovered from COVID-19. The CDR3 region has the DNA TGTGCCAGCAGCTCAGGAGGGTCGAGACTCATCCCCTACGAGCAGTACTTC. Its protein is CASSSGGSRLIPYEQYF.